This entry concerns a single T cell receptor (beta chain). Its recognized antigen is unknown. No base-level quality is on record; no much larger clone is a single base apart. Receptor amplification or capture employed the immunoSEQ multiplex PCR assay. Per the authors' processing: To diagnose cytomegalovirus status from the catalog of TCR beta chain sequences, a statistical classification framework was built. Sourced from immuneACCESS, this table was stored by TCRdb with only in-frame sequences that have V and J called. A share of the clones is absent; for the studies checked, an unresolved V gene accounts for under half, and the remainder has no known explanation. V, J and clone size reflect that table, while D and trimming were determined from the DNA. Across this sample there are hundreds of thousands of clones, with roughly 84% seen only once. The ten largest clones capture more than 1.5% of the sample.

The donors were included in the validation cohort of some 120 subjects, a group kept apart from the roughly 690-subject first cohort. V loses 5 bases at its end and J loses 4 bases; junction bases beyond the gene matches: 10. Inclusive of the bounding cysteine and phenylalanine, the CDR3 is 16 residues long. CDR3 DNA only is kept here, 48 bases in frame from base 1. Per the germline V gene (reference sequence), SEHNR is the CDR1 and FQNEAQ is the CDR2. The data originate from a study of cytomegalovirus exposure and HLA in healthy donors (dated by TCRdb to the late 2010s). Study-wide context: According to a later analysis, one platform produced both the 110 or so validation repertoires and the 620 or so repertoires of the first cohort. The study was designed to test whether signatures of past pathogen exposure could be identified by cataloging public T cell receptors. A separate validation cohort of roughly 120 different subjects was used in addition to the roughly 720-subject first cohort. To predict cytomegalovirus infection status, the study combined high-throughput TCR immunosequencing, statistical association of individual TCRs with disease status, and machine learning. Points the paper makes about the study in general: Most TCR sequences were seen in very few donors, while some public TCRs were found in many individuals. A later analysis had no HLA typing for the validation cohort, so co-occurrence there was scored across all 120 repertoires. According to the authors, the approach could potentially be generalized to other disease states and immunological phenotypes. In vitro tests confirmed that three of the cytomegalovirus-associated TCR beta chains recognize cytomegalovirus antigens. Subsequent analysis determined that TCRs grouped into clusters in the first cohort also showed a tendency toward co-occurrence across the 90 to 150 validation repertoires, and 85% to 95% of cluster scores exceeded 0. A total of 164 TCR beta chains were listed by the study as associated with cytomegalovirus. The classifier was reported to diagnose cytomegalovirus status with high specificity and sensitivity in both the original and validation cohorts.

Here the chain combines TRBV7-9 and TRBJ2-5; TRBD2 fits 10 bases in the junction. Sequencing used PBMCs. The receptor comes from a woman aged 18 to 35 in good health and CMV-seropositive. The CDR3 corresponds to CASSPRLAGPVETQYF. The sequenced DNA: TGTGCCAGCAGCCCACGACTAGCGGGTCCTGTAGAGACCCAGTACTTC.